This T cell receptor beta chain was obtained from a study of blood T cell repertoires in COVID-19. Study overall: The United States, Italy and Spain were the sources of the acute and convalescent COVID-19 samples. T cells, B-cell-depleted T cells, or PBMCs supplied cDNA or gDNA.

Allocation to cohorts depended on clinical history reported by the participants. Libraries were prepared by immunoSEQ multiplex PCR; TCRdb keeps only in-frame clonotypes and omits some of them. The table has roughly 430,000 clones, around 90% seen once. The CDR3 runs 17 residues. CDR1 is SGDLS, CDR2 YYNGEE, per germline. J gave up 0 bases and V 2 bases, and 4 bases lay outside the gene matches. The sequencing input was PBMCs or T cells enriched from blood (not recorded which). The chain links TRBV9 to TRBJ1-3; 11 positions match TRBD1. The clonotype comes from a woman aged 35 to 49 with acute COVID-19. The CDR3 nucleotides read TGTGCCAGCAGCGTCTCCGGGACAGGGGGCTCTGGAAACACCATATATTTT. It is translated as CASSVSGTGGSGNTIYF.